The TCR beta chain under discussion was sequenced for a study of CD8 T cells in ankylosing spondylitis. Findings and caveats of the study: What seemed typical of ankylosing spondylitis blood was a TCR beta motif built from about 8 highly homologous variants.

TCRdb processed the 5' RACE reads anew with MiXCR; each CDR3 protein has one entry. The sample shows 650,000 to 800,000 distinct CDR3 sequences, roughly 20% of them seen only once. The length of the CDR3 is 16 residues. V lost 5 bases to trimming and J lost 0 bases, with 16 bases between them. Germline V gene lookup returns CDR1 SGHRS and CDR2 YFSETQ. In this sample, this clonotype turned up a few times. Antigen: not known. Sample: blood, either unsorted or a sorted T cell fraction (not recorded which). The origin of this receptor is a male donor with ankylosing spondylitis. The chain links TRBV5-1 to TRBJ2-3; tentative D call: TRBD2 (6 bases). Here the CDR3 reads CASRSTGTGSTDTQYF. The CDR3 DNA is TGCGCCAGCAGATCCACCGGGACTGGGAGCACAGATACGCAGTATTTT.